Sequencing of this TCR beta chain was carried out in a study of cytomegalovirus exposure and HLA in healthy donors. 13 Jbeta primers and 60 Vbeta primers were used for the PCR. Profiled with immunoSEQ multiplex PCR; TCRdb holds only in-frame clones, not every one. Here the sample spans a few hundred thousand clones, roughly 80% being singletons. This CDR3 comprises 15 residues. The ends were cut back, 2 bases at V and 5 bases at J, with 15 bases in the middle. Germline V CDR1 and CDR2: SGDLS, YYNGEE. This clone turned up a few times. Sequenced material: PBMCs. The receptor's source is a girl aged 2-10 years in good health and CMV-seronegative. The chain joins TRBV9 to TRBJ2-3, with D hard to call. CDR3 DNA: TGTGCCAGCAGCGTCTCCGGAACTAAAGGAGATACGCAGTATTTT. It is translated as CASSVSGTKGDTQYF.